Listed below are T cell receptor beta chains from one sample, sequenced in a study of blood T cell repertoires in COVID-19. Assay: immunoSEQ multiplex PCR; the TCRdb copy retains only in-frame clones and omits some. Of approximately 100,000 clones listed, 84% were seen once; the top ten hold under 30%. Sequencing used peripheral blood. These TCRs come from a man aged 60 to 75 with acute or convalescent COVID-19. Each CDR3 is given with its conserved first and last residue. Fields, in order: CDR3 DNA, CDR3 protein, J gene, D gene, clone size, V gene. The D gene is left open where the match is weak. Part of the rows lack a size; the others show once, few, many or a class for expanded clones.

TGTGCCAGCAGCAAGCTCCTGGGGGGACCCTACAATGAGCAGTTCTTC	CASSKLLGGPYNEQFF	TRBJ2-1	.	.	TRBV21-1
TGTGCCATCGGTAGTGATCCTGGAAACACCATATATTTT	CAIGSDPGNTIYF	TRBJ1-3	.	once	TRBV10-3
TGTGCCAGCAGCACGCGACCCGGGACTAGCGGGAGTGAGCAGTTCTTC	CASSTRPGTSGSEQFF	TRBJ2-1	TRBD2	.	TRBV11-2
TGTGCCAGCAGTTTACCAGGGAAGGAGCAGTTCTTC	CASSLPGKEQFF	TRBJ2-1	.	.	TRBV28
TGTGCCAGCAGCTTCACCTTAGCGGGAGGGATGTACGAGCAGTACTTC	CASSFTLAGGMYEQYF	TRBJ2-7	TRBD2	.	TRBV11-2
TGTGCCAGCAGTCGGTCCCTAGCCAAAAACATTCAGTACTTC	CASSRSLAKNIQYF	TRBJ2-4	.	.	TRBV6-5
TGTGCCACGGGGGGGCCGGGACAGACCTTCGGCGAGCAGTACTTC	CATGGPGQTFGEQYF	TRBJ2-7	.	few	TRBV6-5
TGTGCCAGCAGTTACCTGGGCGGGAGGGCCCACGAGCAGTACTTC	CASSYLGGRAHEQYF	TRBJ2-7	TRBD2	.	TRBV6-5
TGCGCCAGCAGAGACAGTTATCATAATTCACCCCTCCACTTT	CASRDSYHNSPLHF	TRBJ1-6	.	.	TRBV5-1
TGTGCCAGCAGTCATATTGCTAGCGGGCCTTACAATGAGCAGTTCTTC	CASSHIASGPYNEQFF	TRBJ2-1	TRBD2	.	TRBV14
TGTGCCAGCAGCTTTACGGGGCTAGCGGGAGTCGAGCAGTACTTC	CASSFTGLAGVEQYF	TRBJ2-7	TRBD2	.	TRBV11-2
TGTGCCAGCAGTTACTCGAAGGGACAGCAAGAGACCCAGTACTTC	CASSYSKGQQETQYF	TRBJ2-5	TRBD1	.	TRBV6-6
TGTGCCAGCAGTCGAGGGACTCAACACCGGGAGCTGTTTTTT	CASSRGTQHRELFF	TRBJ2-2	.	.	TRBV6-2/TRBV6-3
TGTGCCAGCAGTACTTCAGGGAAAAATCAGCCCCAGCATTTT	CASSTSGKNQPQHF	TRBJ1-5	.	.	TRBV6-5
TGTGCCAGTAGTACCTATAAGTGGGACAGGATGAACACCGGGGAGCTGTTTTTT	CASSTYKWDRMNTGELFF	TRBJ2-2	TRBD1	.	TRBV19
TGCGCCAGCAGTGAGTCGTACAGGAACACCGGGGAGCTGTTTTTT	CASSESYRNTGELFF	TRBJ2-2	.	many	TRBV10-1
TGTGCCAGCAGCGGACAGGGGGACAAGCCGAACACTGAAGCTTTCTTT	CASSGQGDKPNTEAFF	TRBJ1-1	TRBD1	.	TRBV9
TGTGCCAGCAAACCAGGCACAGATACGCAGTATTTT	CASKPGTDTQYF	TRBJ2-3	.	.	TRBV7-2
TGTGCCAGCAGCCCGGACAGGGAAGGAGAGCAGTTCTTC	CASSPDREGEQFF	TRBJ2-1	TRBD1	few	TRBV11-1
TGTGCCAGCAGCTCGAACAGGGGACCCCAGCATTTT	CASSSNRGPQHF	TRBJ1-5	TRBD1	.	TRBV27
TGTGCCAGCAGACACAGGCTCACCTACACTGAAGCTTTCTTT	CASRHRLTYTEAFF	TRBJ1-1	.	once	TRBV6-5
TGTGCCAGCAGCGACGGGAGGCGTCCCACAGATACGCAGTATTTT	CASSDGRRPTDTQYF	TRBJ2-3	TRBD2	few	TRBV6-5
TGTGCCAGCAGTCTCCAGACAACGCAATATAGCAATCAGCCCCAGCATTTT	CASSLQTTQYSNQPQHF	TRBJ1-5	.	.	TRBV28
TGTGCCAGCAGCCAACAGGACAGGGTGACTGAAGCTTTCTTT	CASSQQDRVTEAFF	TRBJ1-1	TRBD1	.	TRBV3-1/TRBV3-2
TGCGCCAGCAGCCAAGGGGCAGGGATTTATGGCTACACCTTC	CASSQGAGIYGYTF	TRBJ1-2	.	.	TRBV4-3
TGTGCCAGCAGCTTGGTCACAGGGGGATCCTATGGCTACACCTTC	CASSLVTGGSYGYTF	TRBJ1-2	TRBD1	.	TRBV5-6
TGTGCCAGCAGCCAAGACGGCCAGCGACAAGAGACCCAGTACTTC	CASSQDGQRQETQYF	TRBJ2-5	.	.	TRBV3-1/TRBV3-2
TGCGCCAGCAGTGACGGCGGGATAGGGGAGACCCAGTACTTC	CASSDGGIGETQYF	TRBJ2-5	.	.	TRBV10-1
TGTGCCAGCAGCTCGACAGGGGTTTATAATTCACCCCTCCACTTT	CASSSTGVYNSPLHF	TRBJ1-6	TRBD1	.	TRBV6-5
TGTGCCTGGAGTCGAAAATACAGGGGAAGAGTGAACACTGAAGCTTTCTTT	CAWSRKYRGRVNTEAFF	TRBJ1-1	TRBD1	.	TRBV30
TGCGCCAGCAGCCGGAAGAAACTAGCGGGAGGGCCAGGGGTTGAGCAGTTCTTC	CASSRKKLAGGPGVEQFF	TRBJ2-1	TRBD2	.	TRBV4-1
TGCGCCAGCAGCCAAGACTCAGAGCGACTAGCCAAAAACATTCAGTACTTC	CASSQDSERLAKNIQYF	TRBJ2-4	.	.	TRBV4-1
TGTGCCAGCAGCCGACAAGGCTATGGCTACACCTTC	CASSRQGYGYTF	TRBJ1-2	.	.	TRBV12-3/TRBV12-4
TGTGCCAGCAGCCCCCGCTTGGGGGAGGGACAGGCCTCCTACGAGCAGTACTTC	CASSPRLGEGQASYEQYF	TRBJ2-7	.	few	TRBV9
TGTGCCAGCAGTCGCCTTGACAGGGGTCATTCACCCCTCCACTTT	CASSRLDRGHSPLHF	TRBJ1-6	TRBD1	few	TRBV11-2
TGTGCCAGCAGCTTGGACCGGGGGTATGGCTACACCTTC	CASSLDRGYGYTF	TRBJ1-2	.	once	TRBV5-4
TGTGCCAGCAGCTCGGGACAGCCAAGGATTGAGGGCTACACCTTC	CASSSGQPRIEGYTF	TRBJ1-2	TRBD1	.	TRBV9
TGTGCCAGCAGCTTAATTGTAGCGGGCTCCTACGAGCAGTACTTC	CASSLIVAGSYEQYF	TRBJ2-7	TRBD2	many	TRBV7-9
TGTGCCAGCTCACCTCACAAGAACACTGAAGCTTTCTTT	CASSPHKNTEAFF	TRBJ1-1	.	.	TRBV18
TGTGCCAGCACCCTAAGTGGTCTCCACAATGAGCAGTTCTTC	CASTLSGLHNEQFF	TRBJ2-1	.	few	TRBV6-5
TGTGCCAGCAGTAAACAGGGGGTTGGAAATGAGCAGTTCTTC	CASSKQGVGNEQFF	TRBJ2-1	TRBD1	.	TRBV2
TGCGCCAGCAGCCAACCGACAGGGGGCGCTTTGGGTGGCTACACCTTC	CASSQPTGGALGGYTF	TRBJ1-2	TRBD1	.	TRBV4-1
TGTGCCAGAAGCTTGTCCGGACTAGCGGGAGGGTCCTACGAGCAGTACTTC	CARSLSGLAGGSYEQYF	TRBJ2-7	TRBD2	.	TRBV5-3
TGCGCCAGCAGCCGACAGGGGACAGACACGCAGTATTTT	CASSRQGTDTQYF	TRBJ2-3	TRBD1	once	TRBV5-1
TGTGCCAGCAGCTTGAGGCAGGCCTCTGGAAACACCATATATTTT	CASSLRQASGNTIYF	TRBJ1-3	.	once	TRBV5-5
TGTGCCAGCAGTGCCCTTCGGACTAGCGGGAGGGCCAATGAGCAGTTCTTC	CASSALRTSGRANEQFF	TRBJ2-1	TRBD2	.	TRBV6-4
TGCAGCGGGGCCACGGGAGGACTAGCGGTCGGGGAGCTGTTTTTT	CSGATGGLAVGELFF	TRBJ2-2	TRBD2	once	TRBV29-1
TGCGCCAGCACCTCGACTAGCGGGAGGCCGGGCGGGGAGCTGTTTTTT	CASTSTSGRPGGELFF	TRBJ2-2	TRBD2	.	TRBV5-1
TGTGCCAGCAGGGGACTAGCGGGAGGCTATAATTACGAGCAGTACTTC	CASRGLAGGYNYEQYF	TRBJ2-7	TRBD2	.	TRBV27
TGTGCCAGCAGAAATAGAGGTGAGCAGTTCTTC	CASRNRGEQFF	TRBJ2-1	.	.	TRBV7-2
TGTGCCACCAGCCGGGACAGAACATATGGCTACACCTTC	CATSRDRTYGYTF	TRBJ1-2	TRBD1	.	TRBV24-1
TGTGCCAGCGCGACCTCCGGGACAGGGGGCTACGAGCAGTACTTC	CASATSGTGGYEQYF	TRBJ2-7	TRBD1	.	TRBV18
TGCGCCAGCAGCTTGTATCCGGGGAATGAGCAGTTCTTC	CASSLYPGNEQFF	TRBJ2-1	.	.	TRBV5-1
TGTGCCACCAGTGACCGTCTGACAGGGAGAACCACCGGGGAGCTGTTTTTT	CATSDRLTGRTTGELFF	TRBJ2-2	TRBD1	.	TRBV24-1
TGTGCCATCAGTGAGCAGGTAGACAATGAGCAGTTCTTC	CAISEQVDNEQFF	TRBJ2-1	.	.	TRBV10-3